This entry lists 8 T cell receptor beta chains sequenced from one sample in a study of CD8 T cells in ankylosing spondylitis (dated by TCRdb to the late 2010s). Library generation was performed with 5' RACE. The data were produced on an Illumina HiSeq 2500. The public reads were reanalyzed by TCRdb: fastp trimming at Q25, MiXCR alignment, in-frame beta chains only. Each entry merges the rows of one CDR3 protein and shows their most common DNA and genes. The sample table holds roughly 250,000 distinct CDR3 sequences, of which around 9.2% were seen once. 6.8% of the sample belongs to the ten largest clones. The sample comprised blood, either unsorted or a sorted T cell fraction (not recorded which). Receptors originate from a male donor with ankylosing spondylitis or in good health (not recorded which).

This clonotype showed up many times. The J gene is TRBJ2-5, the V gene TRBV6-5; D may be TRBD2 (5 bases). The CDR3 extends over 17 amino acids. With 0 bases removed from V and 1 base from J, the gap between germline ends came to 15 bases. The germline gives CDR1 MNHEY, CDR2 SVGAGI. The CDR3 reads CASSYSNIELAQETQYF. CDR3 sequence (DNA): TGTGCCAGCAGTTACTCGAACATCGAGCTAGCCCAAGAGACCCAGTACTTC.

In its sample, this clonotype was seen many times. The rearrangement links TRBV29-1 to TRBJ1-1; perhaps TRBD1 as D (6 bases). Germline-derived CDR1 and CDR2 are SQVTM and ANQGSEA. There are 14 residues in the CDR3. Trimming pared 3 bases from V and 4 bases from J, leaving 15 bases between. The CDR3 DNA is TGCAGCGTTGACCCACAGGGTTCAGCCACTGAAGCTTTCTTT. Its translation: CSVDPQGSATEAFF. Drawing the rest from reference TRBV29-1 and TRBJ1-1, the complete variable domain is SAVISQKPSRDICQRGTSLTIQCQVDSQVTMMFWYRQQPGQSLTLIATANQGSEATYESGFVIDKFPISRPNLTFSTLTVSNMSPEDSSIYLCSVDPQGSATEAFFGQGTRLTVV.

The rearrangement links TRBV12-3 or TRBV12-4 to TRBJ2-4; D is possibly TRBD1 (6 bases). This CDR3 contains 15 residues. Trimming removed 5 bases from V and 0 bases from J, with 11 bases in between. CDR3 sequence reads: CASSARDIAKNIQYF. Here the CDR3 DNA reads TGTGCCAGCAGTGCCCGGGACATAGCCAAAAACATTCAGTACTTC.

This clonotype occurred many times. The CDR3 DNA is TGTGCCAGCAGCTTGGGGGCAGGGCTAGGGGATACGCAGTATTTT. This codes for CASSLGAGLGDTQYF. The chain recombines TRBV5-6 with TRBJ2-3, with D maybe TRBD1 (5 bases). Germline V gene lookup returns CDR1 SGHDT and CDR2 YYEEEE. The CDR3 runs 15 residues. V dropped 0 bases and J dropped 6 bases, with 14 bases sitting between them.

This clonotype was picked up many times. This sequence joins TRBV12-3 or TRBV12-4 and TRBJ1-5; 10 bases align to TRBD1. CDR3 size: 16 residues. Trimming removed 5 bases from V and 6 bases from J; junction bases left unmatched: 10. The CDR3 nucleotides read TGTGCCAGCAGTGTACTACCCTGGGACAGGGGTCAGCCCCAGCATTTT. The encoded protein is CASSVLPWDRGQPQHF.

This clonotype was counted many times. The chain has TRBV12-3 or TRBV12-4 and TRBJ1-2; D unclear. CDR3 length: 15 residues. V lost 3 bases to trimming and J lost 0 bases, with 11 bases between them. In nucleotides, the CDR3 is TGTGCCAGCAGTTTCGCGGGCCAGGCTAACTATGGCTACACCTTC. This translates into CASSFAGQANYGYTF.

This clonotype was counted ten times or more. This CDR3 reads CASRPGLASYTQYF. CDR3 sequence (DNA): TGTGCCAGCAGACCAGGACTAGCTTCATATACGCAGTATTTT. The chain is built from TRBV12-3 or TRBV12-4 and TRBJ2-3, with 8 positions matching TRBD2. V lost 6 bases to trimming and J lost 7 bases; unmatched junction nucleotides: 9. This CDR3 contains 14 residues.

This clonotype appeared many times. The V and J genes are TRBV7-9 and TRBJ2-2; D not resolved. V shed 5 bases and J shed 10 bases, with 11 bases lying between them. In germline, CDR1 is SEHNR, CDR2 FQNEAQ (reference sequence). This CDR3 is built from 12 residues. The CDR3 DNA reads TGTGCCAGCAGCGATGGTAGTAAGGAGCTGTTTTTT. Its protein is CASSDGSKELFF.